The 9 T cell receptor beta chains presented below share a single source sample, sequenced in a study of memory CD4+ T cells and cytomegalovirus serostatus. Data came from immunoSEQ multiplex PCR; TCRdb stores just in-frame clones and leaves some out. The sample consists of some 65,000 clones, around three quarters of them appearing once. Single viable CD3+CD4+CD8-CD45RO+ cells were sorted as the memory CD4+ T cells. Sequenced input: memory CD4+ T cells from blood. The receptors come from an adult in good health and CMV-seronegative. Some clones in this sample may be carry-over from other donors' samples.

Points on this clone: Different DNA sequences within this sample yield the same CDR3. V is TRBV30 and J is TRBJ2-3, with 7 positions matching TRBD1. The CDR3 covers 14 residues. The V and J ends lost 2 bases and 0 bases, in that order; junction bases with no gene match: 2. In germline, CDR1 is GTSNPN, CDR2 SVGIG (reference sequence). CDR3 sequence (DNA): TGTGCCTGGAGTAGGGGACAGAGCACAGATACGCAGTATTTT. Translated: CAWSRGQSTDTQYF.

The V and J genes are TRBV6-1 and TRBJ1-1; D is uncertain. Germline loops: CDR1 MNHNS, CDR2 SASEGT. This CDR3 is 12 amino acids long. Trimming stripped 7 bases from V and 4 bases from J, with 10 bases between. Written as DNA, the CDR3 is TGTGCCAGCACCGCATTTGGCACTGAAGCTTTCTTT. This sequence encodes CASTAFGTEAFF.

The V gene is TRBV11-2, the J gene TRBJ2-7; 7 bases agree with TRBD2. J lost 0 bases, V lost 0 bases, and 5 bases had no gene match. The CDR3 loop spans 16 amino acids. Germline V gives CDR1 SGHAT, CDR2 FQNNGV. CDR3 DNA sequence: TGTGCCAGCAGCTTAGATCGCGGGAGCCCCTCCTACGAGCAGTACTTC. This codes for CASSLDRGSPSYEQYF.

This clone showed up just a few times. The V gene is TRBV5-1, the J gene TRBJ1-2, with 12 bases that match TRBD1. The CDR3 loop spans 17 amino acids. The junction had 11 bases not matched to a gene; V was cut back by 1 base and J by 7 bases. Germline assignment: CDR1 SGHRS and CDR2 YFSETQ. The CDR3 DNA reads as TGCGCCAGCAGCTTGCGAGCCCCGGGACAGGGGGCAGGTGGCTACACCTTC. Residues: CASSLRAPGQGAGGYTF.

The chain has TRBV7-8 and TRBJ2-7; TRBD1 might be the D (5 bases). V was pared by 2 bases and J by 3 bases, with 23 bases between. Germline V gene lookup returns CDR1 SGHVS and CDR2 FQNEAQ. CDR3 length equals 18 residues. CDR3 loop: CASSLSLIGQGRNYEQYF. The CDR3 DNA is TGTGCCAGCAGCTTAAGTCTAATCGGGCAGGGCCGTAACTACGAGCAGTACTTC. The full variable domain, completed using reference TRBV7-8 and TRBJ2-7, is GAGVSQSPRYKVAKRGQDVALRCDPISGHVSLFWYQQALGQGPEFLTYFQNEAQLDKSGLPSDRFFAERPEGSVSTLKIQRTQQEDSAVYLCASSLSLIGQGRNYEQYFGPGTRLTVT.

This clone was found once. The CDR3 region is CASSLFKLKRVNTEAFF. The CDR3 coding sequence is TGTGCCAGCAGCTTATTCAAACTCAAACGGGTGAACACTGAAGCTTTCTTT. V gene TRBV7-9 combines with J gene TRBJ1-1; D gene uncertain. The CDR3 runs 17 residues. With 2 bases removed from V and 0 bases from J, the gap between germline ends came to 16 bases. CDR1 and CDR2 (germline): SEHNR, FQNEAQ (reference sequence).

This rearrangement joins TRBV5-8 to TRBJ2-1; TRBD1 aligns across 8 bases. In germline, CDR1 is SGHTS, CDR2 YDEGEE. Unmatched junction bases numbered 10, after V lost 1 base and J lost 7 bases. The CDR3 loop spans 16 amino acids. The CDR3 DNA is TGTGCCAGCAGCTTGTTTCAGGGGGCTCGGTCGAATGAGCAGTTCTTC. Its translation is CASSLFQGARSNEQFF.

The chain has TRBV4-2 and TRBJ1-3; D is possibly TRBD1 (6 bases). Looked up from germline, CDR1 is LGHNA and CDR2 is YNFKEQ. The V and J ends lost 4 bases and 2 bases respectively, with 15 bases between them. The CDR3 has 16 amino acids. The CDR3 DNA reads TGTGCCAGCAGCCGGCTACAACAGGGAACTGGAAACACCATATATTTT. The encoded protein is CASSRLQQGTGNTIYF.

The V and J genes are TRBV5-4 and TRBJ1-2, with 8 bases identical to TRBD1. The length of the CDR3 is 15 residues. J was trimmed by 5 bases and V by 1 base; bases with no gene match: 7. In germline, CDR1 is SGHNT, CDR2 YYREEE (reference sequence). CDR3 sequence: CASSLTGGVDYGYTF. The CDR3 DNA is TGTGCCAGCAGCTTGACAGGGGGTGTAGATTATGGCTACACCTTC.